One and the same sample provided the 27 T cell receptor beta chains below, sequenced in a study of blood T cell repertoires in COVID-19. Sequencing used immunoSEQ multiplex PCR; TCRdb keeps in-frame clones, though not all of them. The sample comprises some 110,000 clones, about four fifths of which are singletons, and more than 3% rests with the top ten. Sequences were obtained from peripheral blood. The receptors here all came from a woman of 80 years or more with active or convalescent COVID-19.

The rearrangement uses TRBV2 and TRBJ1-6, with D unresolved. Trimming left V 6 bases short and J 3 bases short, with 12 bases between. The CDR3 sequence is 15 residues long. CDR1 and CDR2 (germline): SNHLY, FYNNEI. The CDR3 DNA reads as TGTGCCAGCAGCCGTTCGGTCCTCTATAATTCACCCCTCCACTTT. Residues: CASSRSVLYNSPLHF.

The chain recombines TRBV29-1 with TRBJ1-1; D perhaps matches TRBD1 (5 bases). V was trimmed by 3 bases and J by 4 bases, leaving 12 bases between them. Germline V lookup: CDR1 SQVTM, CDR2 ANQGSEA. The CDR3 has 13 residues. CDR3 sequence reads: CSVDPNRGTEAFF. The DNA for the CDR3 is TGCAGCGTTGATCCTAATAGGGGCACTGAAGCTTTCTTT.

The table lists this clone with a few counts. V and J are TRBV29-1 and TRBJ1-1; D perhaps matches TRBD1 (6 bases). Trimming removed 4 bases at V and 1 base at J, with 16 bases between. This CDR3 is 15 amino acids long. Germline CDR1 is SQVTM and CDR2 is ANQGSEA. The CDR3 DNA reads as TGCAGCGTTGGGGGGCACGCGGGCCCGAACACTGAAGCTTTCTTT. Translating gives CSVGGHAGPNTEAFF.

The rearrangement uses TRBV6-5 and TRBJ2-7; 9 bases line up with TRBD2. Per the germline V gene, CDR1 is MNHEY and CDR2 is SVGAGI. Unmatched junction bases numbered 6, after V lost 9 bases and J lost 0 bases. The CDR3 covers 14 residues. As DNA, the CDR3 is TGTGCCAGTCAAGTAGCGGGAGACTCCTACGAGCAGTACTTC. Amino acid sequence: CASQVAGDSYEQYF.

A remark on this clone: Mismatch with germline at one junction end may stem from a read error. The V gene is TRBV9, the J gene TRBJ1-1; D is unclear. Germline-derived CDR1 and CDR2 are SGDLS and YYNGEE. This CDR3 is built from 13 residues. The CDR3 here is CASSVGGGKEVFF. The CDR3 region has the DNA TGTGCCAGCAGCGTAGGAGGAGGGAAGGAAGTTTTCTTT.

The rearrangement links TRBV24-1 to TRBJ1-5; 11 nucleotides line up with TRBD1. The germline gives CDR1 KGHDR, CDR2 SFDVKD. There are 16 residues in the CDR3. V was clipped by 3 bases and J by 7 bases; unmatched bases: 7. The CDR3 DNA sequence: TGTGCCACCAGTGATGGGGACAGGGGGGGGCGGCAGCCCCAGCATTTT. As protein: CATSDGDRGGRQPQHF.

The V call is TRBV7-3, the J call TRBJ2-1, with a tentative D call TRBD2 (5 bases). V was pared by 2 bases and J by 2 bases, with 7 bases between. The germline CDR1 and CDR2 sequences are SGHTA and FQGTGA. CDR3 length equals 14 residues. The CDR3, as DNA: TGTGCCAGCAGCTTAGACGGGGCCTACAATGAGCAGTTCTTC. This encodes CASSLDGAYNEQFF.

The genes are TRBV7-9 and TRBJ1-2; TRBD1 agrees at 7 bases. V was clipped by 6 bases and J by 8 bases; unmatched bases: 6. Per the germline V gene, CDR1 is SEHNR and CDR2 is FQNEAQ (reference sequence). This CDR3 is 12 amino acids long. This CDR3 reads CASSFTGVGYTF. CDR3 coding DNA: TGTGCCAGCAGTTTTACAGGGGTAGGCTACACCTTC.

The chain joins TRBV18 to TRBJ2-7; D possibly corresponds to TRBD2 (5 bases). Germline V lookup: CDR1 KGHSH, CDR2 LQKENI. The length of the CDR3 is 14 residues. The V gene lost 1 base and the J gene lost 2 bases, with 9 bases spanning the gap. CDR3: CASSPQRGAYEQYF. CDR3 nucleotides: TGTGCCAGCTCACCACAACGGGGTGCCTACGAGCAGTACTTC.

The chain carries TRBV5-8 and TRBJ1-5; 8 nucleotides line up with TRBD1. Germline loops: CDR1 SGHTS, CDR2 YDEGEE. CDR3 length: 17 amino acids. V lost 6 bases and J lost 1; bases outside the gene matches: 12. The CDR3 spells CASNSGTGGWSNQPQHF. The CDR3 coding sequence is TGTGCCAGCAACTCAGGTACAGGGGGTTGGAGCAATCAGCCCCAGCATTTT.

The V call is TRBV6-5, the J call TRBJ1-1, with 7 nucleotides matching TRBD1. V trimming: 6 bases; J trimming: 6 bases; junction bases outside the gene matches: 4. The CDR3 is 12 amino acids. Per germline, CDR1 MNHEY and CDR2 SVGAGI. The CDR3 loop is CASSNRGPEAFF. The CDR3 nucleotides are TGTGCCAGCAGCAACAGGGGCCCTGAAGCTTTCTTT.

The V gene is TRBV5-1, the J gene TRBJ1-6; no definite D call. V was trimmed by 5 bases and J by 3 bases, leaving 9 bases between them. The CDR3 is 14 residues long. Germline V gene sequence: CDR1 SGHRS, CDR2 YFSETQ. The CDR3 region has the DNA TGCGCCAGCAGTCCGGAGAGCTATAATTCACCCCTCCACTTT. Protein sequence: CASSPESYNSPLHF.

The gene calls are TRBV5-8 and TRBJ1-2; no reliable D call. V lost 0 bases, J lost 3 bases, and 9 bases lay in between. Per the germline V gene, CDR1 is SGHTS and CDR2 is YDEGEE. This CDR3 spans 14 amino acids. The CDR3 spells CASSLGATHYGYTF. The CDR3 region has the DNA TGTGCCAGCAGCTTGGGGGCAACTCACTATGGCTACACCTTC.

The rearrangement uses TRBV28 and TRBJ1-1; possible D gene TRBD1, 6 bases. The germline V gene encodes CDR1 MDHEN and CDR2 SYDVKM. Trimming shortened V by 8 bases and J by 4 bases, and 14 bases separated the two germline ends. The CDR3 covers 13 residues. CDR3 region: CASQSGVVTEAFF. The CDR3 bases are TGTGCCAGCCAGTCAGGGGTCGTCACTGAAGCTTTCTTT. The full variable domain, its missing parts supplied by reference TRBV28 and TRBJ1-1, is DVKVTQSSRYLVKRTGEKVFLECVQDMDHENMFWYRQDPGLGLRLIYFSYDVKMKEKGDIPEGYSVSREKKERFSLILESASTNQTSMYLCASQSGVVTEAFFGQGTRLTVV.

The chain employs TRBV11-3 and TRBJ2-5, with a tentative D call TRBD1 (5 bases). The CDR3 covers 13 residues. Trimming removed 3 bases at V and 5 bases at J, with 10 bases between. CDR1 and CDR2 from the germline V gene are SGHNT and YENEEA. The CDR3 loop reads CASSFDSEETQYF. CDR3 in DNA: TGTGCCAGCAGCTTTGACAGTGAGGAGACCCAGTACTTC.

The gene calls are TRBV2 and TRBJ1-6; D is unresolved. This CDR3 comprises 19 residues. V dropped 5 bases and J dropped 7 bases, with 27 bases sitting between them. Germline-derived CDR1 and CDR2 are SNHLY and FYNNEI. The CDR3 protein is CASSRGRGRVEDANSPLHF. CDR3 bases: TGTGCCAGCAGTCGAGGACGGGGTAGGGTGGAGGATGCCAATTCACCCCTCCACTTT.

This chain connects TRBV6-5 to TRBJ2-1; 9 bases agree with TRBD1. V lost 6 bases and J lost 3; bases outside the gene matches: 6. Germline-derived CDR1 and CDR2 are MNHEY and SVGAGI. CDR3 length: 15 amino acids. As DNA, the CDR3 is TGTGCCAGCAGGTCTACAGGGGGCGGCTACAATGAGCAGTTCTTC. Its translation is CASRSTGGGYNEQFF.

This chain joins TRBV6-5 and TRBJ2-1; D is perhaps TRBD1 (5 bases). Germline CDR1 is MNHEY and CDR2 is SVGAGI. V was cut by 6 bases and J by 7 bases, with 10 bases left in between. This CDR3 contains 12 residues. The CDR3 here is CASSDRFNEQFF. The CDR3 region has the DNA TGTGCCAGCAGCGACAGATTTAATGAGCAGTTCTTC.

In nucleotides, the CDR3 is TGTGCCAGTAGTACACAGGGTTCATATGGCTACACCTTC. It codes for CASSTQGSYGYTF. This chain joins TRBV19 and TRBJ1-2; D may be TRBD1 (6 bases). CDR1 and CDR2 (germline): LNHDA, SQIVND (reference sequence). CDR3 size: 13 residues. Trimming pared 4 bases from V and 5 bases from J, leaving 11 bases between.

The V gene is TRBV25-1, the J gene TRBJ1-1; D is possibly TRBD1 (5 bases). Germline V gene lookup returns CDR1 MGHDK and CDR2 SYGVNS. CDR3 size: 16 residues. Trimming pared 3 bases from V and 1 base from J, leaving 15 bases between. CDR3 nucleotide sequence: TGTGCCAGCAGTGATCGTATGGACACCCCGAACACTGAAGCTTTCTTT. It is translated as CASSDRMDTPNTEAFF.

The chain carries TRBV10-3 and TRBJ2-7, with 7 nucleotides matching TRBD2. Trimming cost V 4 bases and J 3 bases; bases outside gene matches: 6. The CDR3 sequence is 14 residues long. Germline V gene sequence: CDR1 ENHRY, CDR2 SYGVKD. The CDR3 spells CAISARERGYEQYF. As DNA, the CDR3 is TGTGCCATCAGTGCCCGGGAGCGGGGCTACGAGCAGTACTTC.

V and J are TRBV21-1 and TRBJ2-4; the D segment call TRBD1 is taken from the table without a DNA check. TRBV21-1 is noted as a pseudogene. The CDR3 is 16 residues long. In DNA form, the CDR3 reads TGTGCCAGCAGCAAAGATAGAAGGGGAAGGGAAAACATTCAGTACTTC. Translated: CASSKDRRGRENIQYF.

The CDR3 sequence is CASSPALGGTEAFF. The CDR3 DNA reads as TGTGCCAGCAGTCCTGCTTTGGGGGGCACTGAAGCTTTCTTT. The rearrangement uses TRBV7-9 and TRBJ1-1, with a weak D call TRBD1 (5 bases). CDR1 is SEHNR, CDR2 FQNEAQ, per germline (reference sequence). This CDR3 is 14 amino acids long. With 6 bases removed from V and 4 bases from J, the gap between germline ends came to 15 bases. Full variable domain (rest looked up from reference TRBV7-9 and TRBJ1-1): DTGVSQNPRHKITKRGQNVTFRCDPISEHNRLYWYRQTLGQGPEFLTYFQNEAQLEKSRLLSDRFSAERPKGSFSTLEIQRTEQGDSAMYLCASSPALGGTEAFFGQGTRLTVV.

V and J are TRBV7-3 and TRBJ1-1; 9 nucleotides match TRBD1. This CDR3 is built from 15 residues. CDR1 and CDR2 from the germline V gene are SGHTA and FQGTGA. V was pared by 5 bases and J by 3 bases, with 7 bases of the junction left unmatched. In DNA form, the CDR3 reads TGTGCCAGCAGCCAAGGGACAGGGCGGGACACTGAAGCTTTCTTT. This codes for CASSQGTGRDTEAFF.

This chain joins TRBV4-3 and TRBJ2-7, with 7 bases fitting TRBD2. Losses at the gene ends were 3 bases for V and 3 bases for J; bases not matched to a gene: 11. This CDR3 has 16 amino acids. Per the germline V gene, CDR1 is LGHNA and CDR2 is YSLEER. The DNA for the CDR3 is TGCGCCAGCAGCCACCACGGGGCTAGCGGCATCTACGAGCAGTACTTC. This codes for CASSHHGASGIYEQYF.

The V call is TRBV7-8, the J call TRBJ2-7, with 7 bases fitting TRBD1. The V gene end was trimmed by 2 bases and the J gene end by 6 bases; junction bases not matched to a gene: 7. CDR1 and CDR2 (germline): SGHVS, FQNEAQ. The length of the CDR3 is 14 residues. This chain's CDR3 is CASSLRQGGSEQYF. The CDR3 bases are TGTGCCAGCAGCTTAAGACAGGGCGGTTCCGAGCAGTACTTC. The variable domain in full, with the rest retrieved from reference TRBV7-8 and TRBJ2-7, is GAGVSQSPRYKVAKRGQDVALRCDPISGHVSLFWYQQALGQGPEFLTYFQNEAQLDKSGLPSDRFFAERPEGSVSTLKIQRTQQEDSAVYLCASSLRQGGSEQYFGPGTRLTVT.

V and J are TRBV28 and TRBJ1-3, with D perhaps TRBD1 (5 bases). Germline lookup yields CDR1 MDHEN and CDR2 SYDVKM. The CDR3 runs 14 residues. Trimming removed 3 bases from V and 2 bases from J, with 8 bases in between. CDR3 DNA sequence: TGTGCCAGCAGTTTCGGGGGTCCTGGAAACACCATATATTTT. Translation: CASSFGGPGNTIYF.